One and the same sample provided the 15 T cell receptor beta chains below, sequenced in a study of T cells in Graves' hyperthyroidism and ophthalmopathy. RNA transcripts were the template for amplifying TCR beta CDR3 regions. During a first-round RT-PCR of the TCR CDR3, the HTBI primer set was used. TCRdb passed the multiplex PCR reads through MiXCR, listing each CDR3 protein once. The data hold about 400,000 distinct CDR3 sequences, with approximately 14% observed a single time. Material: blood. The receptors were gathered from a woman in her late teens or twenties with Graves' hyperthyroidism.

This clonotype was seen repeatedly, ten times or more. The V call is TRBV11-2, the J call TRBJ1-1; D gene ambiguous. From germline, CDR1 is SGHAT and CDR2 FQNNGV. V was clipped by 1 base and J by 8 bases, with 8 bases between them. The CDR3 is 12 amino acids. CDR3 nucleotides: TGTGCCAGCAGCTTAGTTAGGCAGGAAGCTTTCTTT. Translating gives CASSLVRQEAFF.

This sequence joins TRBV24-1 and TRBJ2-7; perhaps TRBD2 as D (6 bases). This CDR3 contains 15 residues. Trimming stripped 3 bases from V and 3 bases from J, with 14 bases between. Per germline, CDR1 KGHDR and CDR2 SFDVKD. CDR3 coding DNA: TGTGCCACCAGTGATCCGGCGGAGGGCCTCTACGAGCAGTACTTC. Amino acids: CATSDPAEGLYEQYF.

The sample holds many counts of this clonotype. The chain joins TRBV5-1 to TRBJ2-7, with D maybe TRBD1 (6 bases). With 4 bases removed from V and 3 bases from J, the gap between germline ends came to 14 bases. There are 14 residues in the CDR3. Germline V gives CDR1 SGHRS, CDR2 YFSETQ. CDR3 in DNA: TGCGCCAGCAGCACTCACCCAGGGGTCTACGAGCAGTACTTC. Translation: CASSTHPGVYEQYF.

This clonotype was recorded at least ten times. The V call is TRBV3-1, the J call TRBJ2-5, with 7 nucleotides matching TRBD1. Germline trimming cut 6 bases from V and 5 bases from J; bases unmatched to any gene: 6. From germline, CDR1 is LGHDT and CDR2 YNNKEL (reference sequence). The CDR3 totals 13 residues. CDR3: CASRLRGRETQYF. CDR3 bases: TGTGCCAGCAGACTGAGGGGGCGGGAGACCCAGTACTTC.

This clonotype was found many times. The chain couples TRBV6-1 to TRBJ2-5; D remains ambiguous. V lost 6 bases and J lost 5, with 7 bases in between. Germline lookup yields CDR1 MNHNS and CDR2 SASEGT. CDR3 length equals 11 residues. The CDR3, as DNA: TGTGCCAGCAGGTCCCTGGAGACCCAGTACTTC. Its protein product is CASRSLETQYF.

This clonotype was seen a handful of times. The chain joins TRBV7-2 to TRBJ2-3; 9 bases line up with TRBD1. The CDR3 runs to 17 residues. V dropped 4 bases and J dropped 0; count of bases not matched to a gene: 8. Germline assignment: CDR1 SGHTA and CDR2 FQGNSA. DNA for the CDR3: TGTGCCAGCAGCTCTAGGTTGGGGACAGGGAGCACAGATACGCAGTATTTT. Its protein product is CASSSRLGTGSTDTQYF.

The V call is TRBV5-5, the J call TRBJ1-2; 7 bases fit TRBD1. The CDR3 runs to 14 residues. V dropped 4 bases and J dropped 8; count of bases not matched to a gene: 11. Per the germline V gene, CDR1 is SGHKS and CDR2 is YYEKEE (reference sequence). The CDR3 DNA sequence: TGTGCCAGCAGCCAAGACAGGGTAGATAAGGGCTACACCTTC. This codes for CASSQDRVDKGYTF. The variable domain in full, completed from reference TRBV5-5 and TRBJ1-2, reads DAGVTQSPTHLIKTRGQQVTLRCSPISGHKSVSWYQQVLGQGPQFIFQYYEKEERGRGNFPDRFSARQFPNYSSELNVNALLLGDSALYLCASSQDRVDKGYTFGSGTRLTVV.

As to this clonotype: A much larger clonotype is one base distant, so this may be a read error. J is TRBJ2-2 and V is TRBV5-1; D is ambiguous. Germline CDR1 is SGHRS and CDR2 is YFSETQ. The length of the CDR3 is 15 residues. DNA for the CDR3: TGCGCCAGCGGCTTGGTACAGCTCAACACCGGGGAGCTGTTTTTT. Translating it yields CASGLVQLNTGELFF. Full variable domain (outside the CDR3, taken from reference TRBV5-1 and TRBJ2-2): KAGVTQTPRYLIKTRGQQVTLSCSPISGHRSVSWYQQTPGQGLQFLFEYFSETQRNKGNFPGRFSGRQFSNSRSEMNVSTLELGDSALYLCASGLVQLNTGELFFGEGSRLTVL.

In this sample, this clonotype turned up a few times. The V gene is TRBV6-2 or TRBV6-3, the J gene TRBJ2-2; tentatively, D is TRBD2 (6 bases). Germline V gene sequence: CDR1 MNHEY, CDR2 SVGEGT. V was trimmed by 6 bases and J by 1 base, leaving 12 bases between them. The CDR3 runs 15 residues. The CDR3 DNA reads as TGTGCCAGCAGGCACCACGGGGGGAACACCGGGGAGCTGTTTTTT. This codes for CASRHHGGNTGELFF.

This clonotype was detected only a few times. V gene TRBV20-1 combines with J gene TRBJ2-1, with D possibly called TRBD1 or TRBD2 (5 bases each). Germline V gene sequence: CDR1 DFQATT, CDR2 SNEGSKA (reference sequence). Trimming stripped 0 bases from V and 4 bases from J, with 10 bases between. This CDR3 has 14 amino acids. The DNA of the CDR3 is TGCAGTGCTAGAGATTTGGGGGATTACAATGAGCAGTTCTTC. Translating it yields CSARDLGDYNEQFF.

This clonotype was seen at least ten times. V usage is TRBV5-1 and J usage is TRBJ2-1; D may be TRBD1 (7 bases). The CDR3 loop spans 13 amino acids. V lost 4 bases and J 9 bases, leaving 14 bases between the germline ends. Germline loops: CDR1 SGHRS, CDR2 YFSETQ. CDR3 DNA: TGCGCCAGCAGCCTCAGGGGGGCGGGTGAGCAGTTCTTC. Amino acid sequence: CASSLRGAGEQFF.

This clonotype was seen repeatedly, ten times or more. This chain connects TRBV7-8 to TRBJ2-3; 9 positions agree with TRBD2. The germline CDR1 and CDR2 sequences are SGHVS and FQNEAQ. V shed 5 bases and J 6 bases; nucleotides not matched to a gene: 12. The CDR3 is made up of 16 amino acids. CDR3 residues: CASSAPTSGTGDTQYF. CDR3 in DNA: TGTGCCAGCAGCGCCCCGACTAGCGGAACAGGGGATACGCAGTATTTT.

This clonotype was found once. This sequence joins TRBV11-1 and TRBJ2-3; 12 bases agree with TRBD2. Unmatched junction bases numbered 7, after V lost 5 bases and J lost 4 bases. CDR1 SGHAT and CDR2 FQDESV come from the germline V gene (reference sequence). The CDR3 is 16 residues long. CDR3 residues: CASSQTSGGPPDTQYF. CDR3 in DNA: TGTGCCAGCAGCCAGACTAGCGGGGGCCCCCCAGATACGCAGTATTTT.

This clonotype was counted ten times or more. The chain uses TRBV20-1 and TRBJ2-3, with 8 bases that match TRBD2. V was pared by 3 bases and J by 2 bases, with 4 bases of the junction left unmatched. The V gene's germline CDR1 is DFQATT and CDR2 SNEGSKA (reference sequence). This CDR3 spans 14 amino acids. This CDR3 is CSASASGHTDTQYF. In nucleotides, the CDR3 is TGCAGTGCTAGTGCTAGCGGGCACACAGATACGCAGTATTTT.

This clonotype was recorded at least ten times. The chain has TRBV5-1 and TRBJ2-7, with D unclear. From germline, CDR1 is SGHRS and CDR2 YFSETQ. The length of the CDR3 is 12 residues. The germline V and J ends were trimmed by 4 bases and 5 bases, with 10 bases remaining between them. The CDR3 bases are TGCGCCAGCAGCGAAGACCTCCACGAGCAGTACTTC. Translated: CASSEDLHEQYF.